These 14 T cell receptor beta chains came from one sample sequenced in a study of blood T cell repertoires in COVID-19. Assay used: immunoSEQ multiplex PCR; TCRdb lists only in-frame clones, some missing. Of about 38,000 clones detected, about 85% appear once; the ten largest clones hold over 1.5%. The sequenced sample consisted of peripheral blood. The receptors come from a man in his 60s with COVID-19, enrolled during active disease.

V and J are TRBV3-1 (or the pseudogene TRBV3-2) and TRBJ2-1, with D perhaps matching TRBD2 (5 bases). Trimming left V 5 bases short and J 4 bases short, with 9 bases between. This CDR3 contains 13 residues. Germline CDR1 is LGHDT and CDR2 is YNNKEL (reference sequence). This chain's CDR3 is CASSFRGYNEQFF. DNA for the CDR3: TGTGCCAGCAGCTTTAGAGGGTACAATGAGCAGTTCTTC.

The chain carries TRBV18 and TRBJ1-5; 7 bases are shared with TRBD1. V lost 2 bases and J lost 3; bases outside the gene matches: 10. CDR1 is KGHSH, CDR2 LQKENI, per germline. The CDR3 totals 17 residues. CDR3 coding DNA: TGTGCCAGCTCACCATCGACAGGGTCCTCCTTCAATCAGCCCCAGCATTTT. Translated: CASSPSTGSSFNQPQHF.

V usage is TRBV30 and J usage is TRBJ2-7; TRBD1 matches at 9 bases. The CDR3 contains 14 residues. Germline values: CDR1 GTSNPN, CDR2 SVGIG (reference sequence). Germline trimming cut 5 bases from V and 1 base from J; bases unmatched to any gene: 6. DNA of the CDR3: TGTGCCTGGGCGGGGACAGGGACTTCCTACGAGCAGTACTTC. Amino acids: CAWAGTGTSYEQYF. The full variable domain, completed using reference TRBV30 and TRBJ2-7, is SQTIHQWPATLVQPVGSPLSLECTVEGTSNPNLYWYRQAAGRGLQLLFYSVGIGQISSEVPQNLSASRPQDRQFILSSKKLLLSDSGFYLCAWAGTGTSYEQYFGPGTRLTVT.

The CDR3 here is CASRRDRGYEQYF. DNA for the CDR3: TGTGCCAGCCGACGAGACAGGGGTTACGAGCAGTACTTC. V is TRBV27 and J is TRBJ2-7; 8 positions match TRBD1. V shed 8 bases and J 4 bases; nucleotides not matched to a gene: 7. The CDR3 length is 13 residues. Germline-derived CDR1 and CDR2 are MNHEY and SMNVEV (reference sequence).

The chain recombines TRBV7-3 with TRBJ2-1, with D maybe TRBD2 (5 bases). This CDR3 is 15 amino acids long. Looked up from germline, CDR1 is SGHTA and CDR2 is FQGTGA. Deletions cut 5 bases from V and 3 bases from J, with 14 bases between. The CDR3 sequence: CASSPPPRGYNEQFF. The CDR3 coding sequence is TGTGCCAGCAGCCCCCCTCCCCGGGGCTACAATGAGCAGTTCTTC.

V and J are TRBV7-2 and TRBJ1-2; 9 positions agree with TRBD1. The germline V gene encodes CDR1 SGHTA and CDR2 FQGNSA. The V and J ends lost 5 bases and 2 bases, in that order; junction bases with no gene match: 3. The CDR3 is 14 residues long. The CDR3 nucleotides are TGTGCCAGCAGCCCCGGACAGGGGAACTATGGCTACACCTTC. Protein sequence: CASSPGQGNYGYTF.

V gene TRBV4-1 combines with J gene TRBJ1-5; a possible D gene is TRBD1 (5 bases). With 2 bases removed from V and 6 bases from J, the gap between germline ends came to 17 bases. The CDR3 totals 16 residues. Germline lookup yields CDR1 MGHRA and CDR2 YSYEKL. The CDR3 DNA is TGCGCCAGCAGCCAAAAAAGGGGAGGGAAGGCTCAGCCCCAGCATTTT. Translating it yields CASSQKRGGKAQPQHF.

This clone is a singleton in its sample. The chain uses TRBV15 and TRBJ2-1; TRBD2 aligns across 7 bases. The CDR3 consists of 13 residues. With 8 bases clipped from V and 9 bases from J, the junction kept 10 bases outside the gene matches. Per germline, CDR1 LNHNV and CDR2 YYDKDF (reference sequence). CDR3 sequence reads: CATLGTIGGEQFF. CDR3 bases: TGTGCCACCCTGGGGACTATTGGGGGTGAGCAGTTCTTC. Full variable domain (remainder filled in from reference TRBV15 and TRBJ2-1): DAMVIQNPRYQVTQFGKPVTLSCSQTLNHNVMYWYQQKSSQAPKLLFHYYDKDFNNEADTPDNFQSRRPNTSFCFLDIRSPGLGDTAMYLCATLGTIGGEQFFGPGTRLTVL.

The V and J genes are TRBV30 and TRBJ1-3, with D hard to call. CDR3 length: 11 residues. V gave up 5 bases and J gave up 3 bases, with 5 bases separating them. CDR1 is GTSNPN, CDR2 SVGIG, per germline (reference sequence). The DNA for the CDR3 is TGTGCCTGGGACTATGGAAACACCATATATTTT. Protein product: CAWDYGNTIYF.

The chain has TRBV30 and TRBJ1-6; tentative D call: TRBD1 (6 bases). The germline CDR1 and CDR2 sequences are GTSNPN and SVGIG (reference sequence). CDR3 length equals 14 residues. The germline V and J ends were trimmed by 0 bases and 6 bases, with 9 bases remaining between them. CDR3 sequence (DNA): TGTGCCTGGAGTGTAACAGGGCGTAATTCACCCCTCCACTTT. Residues: CAWSVTGRNSPLHF.

The CDR3, as DNA: TGTGCCAGCAGTTGGGCAGGGGCCTATGGCTACACCTTC. Translating gives CASSWAGAYGYTF. This chain uses TRBV28 with TRBJ1-2; D is perhaps TRBD1 (6 bases). CDR1 MDHEN and CDR2 SYDVKM come from the germline V gene. This CDR3 has 13 residues. V was cut by 4 bases and J by 4 bases, with 10 bases left in between.

This chain connects TRBV3-1 (or the pseudogene TRBV3-2) to TRBJ2-1; 8 bases are shared with TRBD2. Germline-derived CDR1 and CDR2 are LGHDT and YNNKEL (reference sequence). This CDR3 is built from 16 residues. The ends lost 4 bases at V and 5 bases at J; junction bases unmatched: 10. The CDR3 nucleotides read TGTGCCAGCAGCCTGAGAAGCGGGAGAGGTAACAATGAGCAGTTCTTC. Protein product: CASSLRSGRGNNEQFF.

V gene TRBV19 combines with J gene TRBJ1-3; 10 bases agree with TRBD1. The ends lost 11 bases at V and 1 base at J; junction bases unmatched: 11. Germline lookup yields CDR1 LNHDA and CDR2 SQIVND (reference sequence). CDR3 length: 16 amino acids. CDR3 sequence reads: CAATTGGPPSGNTIYF. CDR3 DNA sequence: TGTGCCGCGACGACAGGGGGCCCTCCTTCTGGAAACACCATATATTTT.

CDR3 in amino acids: CASRQTRGSGELFF. CDR3 coding DNA: TGTGCCAGCAGACAAACCAGGGGGTCCGGGGAGCTGTTTTTT. V usage is TRBV6-5 and J usage is TRBJ2-2; TRBD1 aligns across 7 bases. The CDR3 spans 14 residues. The J segment lost 6 bases and the V segment lost 6 bases, leaving 7 bases of the junction unmatched. Germline loops: CDR1 MNHEY, CDR2 SVGAGI.